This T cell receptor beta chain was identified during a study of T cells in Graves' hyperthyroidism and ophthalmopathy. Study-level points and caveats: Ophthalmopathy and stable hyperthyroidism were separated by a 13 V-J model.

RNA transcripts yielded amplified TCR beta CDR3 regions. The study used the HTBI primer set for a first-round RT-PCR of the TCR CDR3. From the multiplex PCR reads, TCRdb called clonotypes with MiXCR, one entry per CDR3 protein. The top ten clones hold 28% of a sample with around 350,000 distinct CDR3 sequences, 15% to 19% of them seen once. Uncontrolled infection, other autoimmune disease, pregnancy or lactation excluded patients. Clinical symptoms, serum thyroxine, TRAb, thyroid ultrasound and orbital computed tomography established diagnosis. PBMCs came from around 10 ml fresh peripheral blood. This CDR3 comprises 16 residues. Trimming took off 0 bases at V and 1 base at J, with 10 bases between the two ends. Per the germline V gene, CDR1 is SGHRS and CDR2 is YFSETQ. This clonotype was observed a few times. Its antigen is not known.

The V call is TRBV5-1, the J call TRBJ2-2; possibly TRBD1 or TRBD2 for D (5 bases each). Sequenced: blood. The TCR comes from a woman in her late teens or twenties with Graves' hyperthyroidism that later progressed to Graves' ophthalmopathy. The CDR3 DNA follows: TGCGCCAGCAGCTTGGGGGACCGGAGGAACACCGGGGAGCTGTTTTTT. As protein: CASSLGDRRNTGELFF.